The 23 T cell receptor beta chains in this list originate from one sample, sequenced in a study of T cells after yellow fever vaccination. MiXCR, applied by TCRdb to the 5' RACE reads, yields one record per CDR3 protein. The top ten hold around 33% of the sample, which has approximately 160,000 distinct CDR3 sequences, approximately 9.7% seen once. The input for sequencing was CD8+ T cells sorted from PBMCs, taken 45 days after the yellow fever booster vaccination. Receptor source: a man younger than 35 who received the YFV17D yellow fever vaccine.

This clonotype was detected only a few times. CDR3 amino acids: CASSQVYRETQQPQHF. The CDR3 region has the DNA TGCGCCAGCAGCCAAGTGTACAGAGAGACACAGCAGCCCCAGCATTTT. The chain joins TRBV4-1 to TRBJ1-5; D ambiguous. With 1 base removed from V and 7 bases from J, the gap between germline ends came to 17 bases. There are 16 residues in the CDR3. Germline-derived CDR1 and CDR2 are MGHRA and YSYEKL.

This clonotype was picked up a small number of times. This chain links TRBV7-9 with TRBJ1-5; the match to TRBD1 covers 10 bases. The junction had 2 bases not matched to a gene; V was cut back by 4 bases and J by 2 bases. The germline gives CDR1 SEHNR, CDR2 FQNEAQ (reference sequence). This CDR3 is built from 15 residues. The CDR3 DNA follows: TGTGCCAGCAGCTGGGGGACAGGGGGCAATCAGCCCCAGCATTTT. Translated: CASSWGTGGNQPQHF. Complete variable domain (other parts from reference TRBV7-9 and TRBJ1-5): DTGVSQNPRHKITKRGQNVTFRCDPISEHNRLYWYRQTLGQGPEFLTYFQNEAQLEKSRLLSDRFSAERPKGSFSTLEIQRTEQGDSAMYLCASSWGTGGNQPQHFGDGTRLSIL.

The sample holds a few counts of this clonotype. The chain links TRBV19 to TRBJ2-7; weak D call: TRBD1 (6 bases). Trimming removed 3 bases from V and 3 bases from J, with 12 bases in between. Germline CDR1 reads LNHDA; CDR2 reads SQIVND (reference sequence). CDR3 size: 14 residues. The CDR3 bases are TGTGCCAGTAGTATCCGGGACACCAACTACGAGCAGTACTTC. This codes for CASSIRDTNYEQYF. Full variable domain (rest looked up from reference TRBV19 and TRBJ2-7): DGGITQSPKYLFRKEGQNVTLSCEQNLNHDAMYWYRQDPGQGLRLIYYSQIVNDFQKGDIAEGYSVSREKKESFPLTVTSAQKNPTAFYLCASSIRDTNYEQYFGPGTRLTVT.

A few counts support this clonotype. J is TRBJ2-7 and V is TRBV4-1, with D possibly TRBD2 on 5 matching bases. This CDR3 is 18 amino acids long. Trimming stripped 3 bases from V and 0 bases from J, with 21 bases between. Germline CDR1 MGHRA, CDR2 YSYEKL. The CDR3, as DNA: TGCGCCAGCAGCCAGGGAGCAATCGGTCGCCTTAGCTCCTACGAGCAGTACTTC. It codes for CASSQGAIGRLSSYEQYF.

This chain uses TRBV19 with TRBJ1-2; the match to TRBD1 covers 8 bases. The length of the CDR3 is 15 residues. The V segment lost 5 bases and the J segment 6 bases; nucleotides outside the gene matches: 11. Germline CDR1 is LNHDA and CDR2 is SQIVND (reference sequence). In DNA form, the CDR3 reads TGTGCCAGTAGTCTAAACTCAGGGGGCGCAGATGGCTACACCTTC. Amino acids: CASSLNSGGADGYTF.

V is TRBV29-1 and J is TRBJ1-2; a weak D match, TRBD1 (5 bases). CDR3 length equals 13 residues. The germline gives CDR1 SQVTM, CDR2 ANQGSEA. V dropped 3 bases and J dropped 2 bases, with 10 bases sitting between them. CDR3: CSVEPQENYGYTF. The CDR3 DNA reads as TGCAGCGTTGAGCCACAGGAGAACTATGGCTACACCTTC.

This chain links TRBV5-6 with TRBJ2-5; TRBD2 matches 8 bases. The CDR3 covers 14 residues. V was pared by 6 bases and J by 5 bases, with 9 bases of the junction left unmatched. The germline gives CDR1 SGHDT, CDR2 YYEEEE. The CDR3 sequence is CASIPGGAWETQYF. CDR3 DNA: TGTGCCAGCATCCCCGGGGGGGCCTGGGAGACCCAGTACTTC.

V gene TRBV20-1 combines with J gene TRBJ2-3; 10 bases line up with TRBD2. The V gene end was trimmed by 3 bases and the J gene end by 6 bases; junction bases not matched to a gene: 15. Germline V gene sequence: CDR1 DFQATT, CDR2 SNEGSKA (reference sequence). The CDR3 runs 17 residues. CDR3 sequence reads: CSASRSGGAFPWDTQYF. The CDR3 DNA reads as TGCAGTGCTAGTAGGAGCGGGGGGGCCTTCCCTTGGGATACGCAGTATTTT.

This clonotype was counted a few times. J is TRBJ1-2 and V is TRBV20-1; 8 positions agree with TRBD1. J gave up 6 bases and V 6 bases, and 6 bases lay outside the gene matches. Germline V gene lookup returns CDR1 DFQATT and CDR2 SNEGSKA (reference sequence). The CDR3 spans 12 residues. The CDR3, as DNA: TGCAGTGCGCCCGGACAGGGCCATGGCTACACCTTC. Protein: CSAPGQGHGYTF.

The chain is built from TRBV3-1 and TRBJ2-7; either TRBD1 or TRBD2 may supply D (5 bases each). V was pared by 4 bases and J by 2 bases, with 12 bases between. Germline V gene sequence: CDR1 LGHDT, CDR2 YNNKEL (reference sequence). This CDR3 has 14 amino acids. CDR3 in DNA: TGTGCCAGCAGCCTTAGGGACGGGGCCTACGAGCAGTACTTC. This codes for CASSLRDGAYEQYF.

This chain uses TRBV5-5 with TRBJ2-6; D uncertain. V lost 1 base and J 4 bases, leaving 9 bases between the germline ends. Germline V CDR1 and CDR2: SGHKS, YYEKEE (reference sequence). CDR3 size: 15 residues. The CDR3 is CASSLLVLGANVLTF. The DNA for the CDR3 is TGTGCCAGCAGCTTGTTGGTCCTCGGGGCCAACGTCCTGACTTTC.

The chain uses TRBV4-3 and TRBJ2-1; D possibly corresponds to TRBD2 (5 bases). The germline V gene encodes CDR1 LGHNA and CDR2 YSLEER. This CDR3 contains 17 residues. V lost 0 bases, J lost 6 bases, and 18 bases lay in between. Here the CDR3 DNA reads TGCGCCAGCAGCCAAGATGTAGGCGAGGAGAGGGTCAATGAGCAGTTCTTC. Its translation is CASSQDVGEERVNEQFF.

The rearrangement uses TRBV2 and TRBJ1-4; 8 bases fit TRBD1. Germline loops: CDR1 SNHLY, CDR2 FYNNEI. This CDR3 is 12 amino acids long. Trimming cost V 7 bases and J 10 bases; bases outside gene matches: 5. CDR3 sequence (DNA): TGTGCCAGCACCCCAGGGGGCGGAAAACTGTTTTTT. Encoded protein: CASTPGGGKLFF.

The V gene is TRBV7-2, the J gene TRBJ2-7; 9 nucleotides line up with TRBD2. CDR1 is SGHTA, CDR2 FQGNSA, per germline. The J segment lost 2 bases and the V segment lost 4 bases, leaving 15 bases of the junction unmatched. The CDR3 runs to 18 residues. The CDR3, as DNA: TGTGCCAGCAGCTCCCTGTCTAGCGGGGATACCTTAACCTACGAGCAGTACTTC. Protein sequence: CASSSLSSGDTLTYEQYF.

This clonotype was detected a few times. The gene calls are TRBV7-9 and TRBJ2-7; D may be TRBD2 (6 bases). The CDR3 has 13 residues. Germline assignment: CDR1 SEHNR and CDR2 FQNEAQ (reference sequence). Trimming took off 2 bases at V and 3 bases at J, with 8 bases between the two ends. The CDR3 DNA sequence: TGTGCCAGCAGCTTACCGGGACTCTACGAGCAGTACTTC. Protein sequence: CASSLPGLYEQYF.

Ten or more counts support this clonotype. V is TRBV4-3 and J is TRBJ2-4; TRBD2 matches at 7 bases. The V and J ends lost 1 base and 7 bases, in that order; junction bases with no gene match: 10. The CDR3 totals 16 residues. Germline loops: CDR1 LGHNA, CDR2 YSLEER. Written as DNA, the CDR3 is TGCGCCAGCAGCCAAGCGATGGAAGCGGGGTCGAACATTCAGTACTTC. This translates into CASSQAMEAGSNIQYF.

This clonotype was seen a single time. The chain has TRBV27 and TRBJ1-6; 9 bases line up with TRBD1. This CDR3 is 16 amino acids long. CDR1 and CDR2 from the germline V gene are MNHEY and SMNVEV (reference sequence). Losses at the gene ends were 0 bases for V and 7 bases for J; bases not matched to a gene: 4. The chain's CDR3 is CASSLSPTGGNSPLHF. The DNA for the CDR3 is TGTGCCAGCAGTTTATCACCGACAGGGGGGAATTCACCCCTCCACTTT.

CDR3 bases: TGTGCCAGCAGCTTTCCACTAGCGGGGAATGAAGAGACCCAGTACTTC. Translating it yields CASSFPLAGNEETQYF. The V and J genes are TRBV7-2 and TRBJ2-5; 10 bases are shared with TRBD2. V shed 3 bases and J 3 bases; nucleotides not matched to a gene: 7. This CDR3 is 16 amino acids long. Germline CDR1 SGHTA, CDR2 FQGNSA.

The rearrangement joins TRBV9 to TRBJ2-6; 9 positions match TRBD1. CDR1 SGDLS and CDR2 YYNGEE come from the germline V gene. The CDR3 has 17 amino acids. V gave up 3 bases and J gave up 3 bases; unmatched junction bases: 7. CDR3 amino acids: CASSGGTGTFGANVLTF. The DNA of the CDR3 is TGTGCCAGCAGCGGCGGGACAGGGACTTTTGGGGCCAACGTCCTGACTTTC.

This chain uses TRBV4-3 with TRBJ1-4; unclear D gene. Per germline, CDR1 LGHNA and CDR2 YSLEER. CDR3 length: 16 residues. Trimming took 4 bases from V and 0 from J, leaving 12 bases between them. CDR3 region: CASSPMAPATNEKLFF. CDR3 bases: TGCGCCAGCAGCCCTATGGCGCCTGCAACTAATGAAAAACTGTTTTTT.

This clonotype was picked up a small number of times. This chain connects TRBV6-6 to TRBJ1-4, with D tentatively TRBD1 (5 bases). The CDR3 sequence is 14 residues long. With 4 bases removed from V and 5 bases from J, the gap between germline ends came to 11 bases. Germline V gives CDR1 MNHNY, CDR2 SVGAGI (reference sequence). CDR3 DNA: TGTGCCAGCAGTTCGGGGGGGTTCAATGAAAAACTGTTTTTT. The encoded protein is CASSSGGFNEKLFF.

This chain connects TRBV4-1 to TRBJ2-1, with D perhaps TRBD1 (6 bases). This CDR3 comprises 16 residues. Germline lookup yields CDR1 MGHRA and CDR2 YSYEKL. Trimming shortened V by 0 bases and J by 7 bases, and 16 bases separated the two germline ends. CDR3 in amino acids: CASSQDLRTDSNEQFF. CDR3 nucleotides: TGCGCCAGCAGCCAAGATCTCCGGACAGATTCTAATGAGCAGTTCTTC.

This clonotype was found many times. CDR3 sequence (DNA): TGTGCCAGCAGTCAGGGGGGGTCTGAAGCTTTCTTT. Amino acids: CASSQGGSEAFF. This chain joins TRBV6-5 and TRBJ1-1; TRBD1 matches 7 bases. V was clipped by 5 bases and J by 6 bases; unmatched bases: 3. Germline V lookup: CDR1 MNHEY, CDR2 SVGAGI. CDR3 length: 12 amino acids.